These 8 T cell receptor beta chains originate from one sample sequenced in a study of graft-versus-host responses after intestinal transplantation. The data were produced by immunoSEQ multiplex PCR, yet TCRdb's version contains in-frame clones alone and is incomplete. The sample has 33,000 or so clones, over 85% seen once. This sample comprised PBMCs, obtained 16 days after intestinal transplant. Source of these receptors: a human patient who received an intestinal transplant, so some T cells may come from the graft donor.

This chain links TRBV5-6 with TRBJ1-1; TRBD1 is a possible D gene (6 bases). Per germline, CDR1 SGHDT and CDR2 YYEEEE. This CDR3 is 17 amino acids long. V was shortened by 0 bases and J by 0 bases, with 15 bases between the two germline ends. DNA of the CDR3: TGTGCCAGCAGCTTGGGGGGGCAGTTTAGGATGAACACTGAAGCTTTCTTT. It yields the protein CASSLGGQFRMNTEAFF.

The chain has TRBV5-4 and TRBJ2-1; 7 bases are shared with TRBD2. Germline V gene data show CDR1 as SGHNT and CDR2 as YYREEE (reference sequence). V trimming: 4 bases; J trimming: 3 bases; junction bases outside the gene matches: 7. The CDR3 is 15 residues long. The CDR3 DNA reads as TGTGCCAGCAGCGTTGGGACTACCAACTACAATGAGCAGTTCTTC. Its translation: CASSVGTTNYNEQFF.

The chain links TRBV6-5 to TRBJ1-1; the match to TRBD1 covers 8 bases. Trimming removed 2 bases from V and 10 bases from J; junction bases left unmatched: 6. There are 13 residues in the CDR3. Germline CDR1 is MNHEY and CDR2 is SVGAGI. CDR3 bases: TGTGCCAGCAGTTACAGGGGAGACAGGGGAGCTTTCTTT. Its protein product is CASSYRGDRGAFF.

The chain has TRBV9 and TRBJ2-2, with TRBD2 identical over 7 bases. Germline-derived CDR1 and CDR2 are SGDLS and YYNGEE. V lost 3 bases to trimming and J lost 4 bases; unmatched junction nucleotides: 6. The CDR3 runs 15 residues. For the CDR3, the DNA is TGTGCCAGCAGCGGGGGACTAACCTCCACCGGGGAGCTGTTTTTT. It translates to CASSGGLTSTGELFF.

The chain recombines TRBV7-8 with TRBJ2-7, with TRBD2 matching over 11 bases. The CDR3 consists of 15 residues. The trim removed 5 bases at V and 6 bases at J, leaving 9 bases unmatched. Germline CDR1 reads SGHVS; CDR2 reads FQNEAQ. Written as DNA, the CDR3 is TGTGCCAGCAGCGCCTTAGCGGGAGGGCCGGGCGAGCAGTACTTC. Encoded protein: CASSALAGGPGEQYF.

The V call is TRBV9, the J call TRBJ2-5; TRBD2 aligns across 10 bases. Trimming at V came to 3 bases and at J to 2 bases, leaving 7 bases not matched to a gene. Germline V lookup: CDR1 SGDLS, CDR2 YYNGEE. The CDR3 loop spans 16 amino acids. The CDR3 is CASSGGTSDVQETQYF. CDR3 sequence (DNA): TGTGCCAGCAGCGGGGGGACTAGCGACGTTCAAGAGACCCAGTACTTC.

This chain joins TRBV5-1 and TRBJ2-1; 13 bases agree with TRBD2. Germline V lookup: CDR1 SGHRS, CDR2 YFSETQ. V lost 4 bases and J lost 10; bases outside the gene matches: 14. The CDR3 consists of 17 residues. CDR3 in DNA: TGCGCCAGCAGCCCTGGACTAGCGGGAGTAAGGGGGTGGGAGCAGTTCTTC. Translation gives CASSPGLAGVRGWEQFF.

This chain connects TRBV2 to TRBJ2-3, with TRBD2 identical over 12 bases. With 0 bases clipped from V and 6 bases from J, the junction kept 7 bases outside the gene matches. The CDR3 is 17 residues long. The germline gives CDR1 SNHLY, CDR2 FYNNEI. The CDR3 DNA reads TGTGCCAGCAGTGAAGCGCTTCTAGCGGGAGGGTGGGATACGCAGTATTTT. As protein: CASSEALLAGGWDTQYF.